These 2 T cell receptor beta chains were all obtained from the same sample, sequenced in a study of cytomegalovirus exposure and HLA in healthy donors. The PCR ran on 60 Vbeta and 13 Jbeta primers. The method was immunoSEQ multiplex PCR; TCRdb's version includes in-frame clones alone and lacks a portion of them. In the table there are 100,000 to 150,000 clones, 80% to 90% of which are singletons. Sequenced material: PBMCs. The receptors shown here come from a woman aged 40 to 50 in good health and CMV-seropositive.

V and J are TRBV30 and TRBJ2-1; D uncertain. V was clipped by 2 bases and J by 4 bases, with 3 bases between them. The CDR3 length is 11 residues. Germline V gene lookup returns CDR1 GTSNPN and CDR2 SVGIG (reference sequence). CDR3 sequence (DNA): TGTGCCTGGAGTCGGTACAATGAGCAGTTCTTC. Amino acids: CAWSRYNEQFF. The variable domain in full, with the rest retrieved from reference TRBV30 and TRBJ2-1, is SQTIHQWPATLVQPVGSPLSLECTVEGTSNPNLYWYRQAAGRGLQLLFYSVGIGQISSEVPQNLSASRPQDRQFILSSKKLLLSDSGFYLCAWSRYNEQFFGPGTRLTVL.

This rearrangement joins TRBV19 to TRBJ1-2; D is possibly TRBD1 (5 bases). V lost 3 bases, J lost 8 bases, and 13 bases lay in between. This CDR3 has 13 residues. CDR1 is LNHDA and CDR2 is SQIVND in the germline V gene (reference sequence). The CDR3 DNA is TGTGCCAGTAGTATTTCGGCAGGGTGGGGCTACACCTTC. Translation gives CASSISAGWGYTF.